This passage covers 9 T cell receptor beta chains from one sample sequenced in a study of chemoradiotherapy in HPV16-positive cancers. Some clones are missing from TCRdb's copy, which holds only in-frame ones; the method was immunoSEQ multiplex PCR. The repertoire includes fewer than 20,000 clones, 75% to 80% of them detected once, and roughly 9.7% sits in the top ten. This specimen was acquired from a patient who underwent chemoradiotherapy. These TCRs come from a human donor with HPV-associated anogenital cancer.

CDR3 nucleotide sequence: TGCGCCAGCAGCCAAGATCAGACCGGGAGCTCCTACGAGCAGTACTTC. Protein product: CASSQDQTGSSYEQYF. The rearrangement links TRBV4-1 to TRBJ2-7; D possibly corresponds to TRBD2 (6 bases). The V end lost 0 bases, the J end lost 0 bases, and 12 bases lay between the germline ends. The CDR3 is made up of 16 amino acids. CDR1 is MGHRA, CDR2 YSYEKL, per germline.

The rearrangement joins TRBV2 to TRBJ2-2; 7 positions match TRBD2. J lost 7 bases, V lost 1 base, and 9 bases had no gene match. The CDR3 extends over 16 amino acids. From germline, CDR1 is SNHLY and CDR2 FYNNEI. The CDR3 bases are TGTGCCAGCAGTGAAGGTCTAGCGGAGCCACTCGGGGAGCTGTTTTTT. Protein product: CASSEGLAEPLGELFF.

The CDR3 loop reads CASSFEDASSYEQYF. The CDR3, as DNA: TGCGCCAGCAGCTTCGAGGACGCCAGCTCCTACGAGCAGTACTTC. This sequence joins TRBV5-1 and TRBJ2-7; D ambiguous. Germline V lookup: CDR1 SGHRS, CDR2 YFSETQ. Trimming left V 2 bases short and J 0 bases short, with 12 bases between. There are 15 residues in the CDR3.

The DNA of the CDR3 is TGTGCCAGCAGTTTTGCCAGAACTGAAGCTTTCTTT. It codes for CASSFARTEAFF. This rearrangement joins TRBV28 to TRBJ1-1; D gene uncertain. V lost 3 bases and J 5 bases, leaving 7 bases between the germline ends. Germline V gene lookup returns CDR1 MDHEN and CDR2 SYDVKM. The CDR3 has 12 amino acids.

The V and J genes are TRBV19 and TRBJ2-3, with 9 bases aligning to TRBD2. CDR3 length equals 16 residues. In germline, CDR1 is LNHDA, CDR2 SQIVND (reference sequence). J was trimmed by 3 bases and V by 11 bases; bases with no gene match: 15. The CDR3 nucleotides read TGTGCCCCCGGCCCCCCGGCTAGCGGGGAAACAGATACGCAGTATTTT. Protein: CAPGPPASGETDTQYF.

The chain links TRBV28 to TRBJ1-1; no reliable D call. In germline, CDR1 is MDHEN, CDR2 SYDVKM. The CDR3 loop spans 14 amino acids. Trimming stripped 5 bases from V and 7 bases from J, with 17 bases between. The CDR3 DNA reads TGTGCCAGCAGTCCCACCCCATCGACCGTTGAAGCTTTCTTT. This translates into CASSPTPSTVEAFF. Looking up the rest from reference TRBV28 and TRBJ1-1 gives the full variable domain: DVKVTQSSRYLVKRTGEKVFLECVQDMDHENMFWYRQDPGLGLRLIYFSYDVKMKEKGDIPEGYSVSREKKERFSLILESASTNQTSMYLCASSPTPSTVEAFFGQGTRLTVV.

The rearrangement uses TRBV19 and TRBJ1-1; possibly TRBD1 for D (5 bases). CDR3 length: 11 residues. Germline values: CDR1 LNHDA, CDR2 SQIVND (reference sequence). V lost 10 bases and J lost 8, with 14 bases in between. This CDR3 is CATLGLTEAFF. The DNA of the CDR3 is TGTGCCACCCTGGGACTGACAGAAGCTTTCTTT.

The CDR3 spells CASTETGSPSLVTDTQYF. The CDR3 DNA reads TGTGCCAGCACTGAAACCGGGTCTCCGTCCCTCGTCACAGATACGCAGTATTTT. The chain recombines TRBV28 with TRBJ2-3; no reliable D call. The germline gives CDR1 MDHEN, CDR2 SYDVKM. The CDR3 is made up of 18 amino acids. V was trimmed by 7 bases and J by 2 bases, leaving 25 bases between them.

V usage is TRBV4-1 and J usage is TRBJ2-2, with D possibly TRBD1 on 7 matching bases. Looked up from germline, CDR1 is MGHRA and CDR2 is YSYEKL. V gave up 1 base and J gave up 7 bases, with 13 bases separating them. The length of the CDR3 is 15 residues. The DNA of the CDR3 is TGCGCCAGCAGCCAAGTTCCCCAGGGGGGCGGGGAGCTGTTTTTT. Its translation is CASSQVPQGGGELFF.